This T cell receptor beta chain stems from a study of CD8+ T cells in alopecia areata. The CDR3 loop spans 14 amino acids. Trimming took 2 bases from V and 10 from J, leaving 16 bases between them. Germline V gene data show CDR1 as MGHRA and CDR2 as YSYEKL. Sequencing relied on a cDNA template that was reverse transcribed from extracted RNA. TCRdb's copy holds only in-frame clones and misses some; the assay was immunoSEQ multiplex PCR. The table lists around 160,000 clones, about 89% of them singletons. The chain joins TRBV4-1 to TRBJ2-3; D perhaps matches TRBD1 (5 bases). This receptor was identified in a human donor with alopecia areata. The source material was CD8+ T cells sorted from blood, sampled at week 0. The CDR3 DNA follows: TGCGCCAGCAGCCAAACTCAGGGTGGGCAGGCGCAGTATTTT. This sequence encodes CASSQTQGGQAQYF.